This is a list of T cell receptor beta chains from one sample in a study of T cell repertoires in cytomegalovirus infection. TCRdb called the reads again in MiXCR, with one record for every CDR3 protein. The table lists about 890,000 distinct CDR3 sequences, less than 40% of them singletons. For these TCRs, the target antigens are not known. Sequenced material: cultured CD8+ T cells from PBMCs, taken from culture after CMV antigen stimulation. These receptors all stem from a human donor in good health (CMV status not recorded). Some clones in this sample may be carry-over from other donors' samples. The CDR3 runs from the conserved cysteine through the conserved F or W. Each record gives: V gene, J gene, D gene, clone size, CDR3 DNA, CDR3 protein. The D gene is left open where the match is weak. Not every row has a clone size; where given, it reads once, few, many or a size class.

V gene: TRBV7-9
J gene: TRBJ2-1
D gene: TRBD2
clone size: NA
CDR3 DNA: TGTGCCAGCAGTTCCGTAGCGGGGGGATCGGGTGAGCAGTTCTTC
CDR3 protein: CASSSVAGGSGEQFF

V gene: TRBV5-1
J gene: TRBJ2-1
D gene: TRBD1
clone size: few
CDR3 DNA: TGCGCCAGCAGCTTGGTCCAGGGGGCGTCATACAATGAGCAGTTCTTC
CDR3 protein: CASSLVQGASYNEQFF

V gene: TRBV7-9
J gene: TRBJ1-4
D gene: NA
clone size: many
CDR3 DNA: TGTGCCAGCAGCTTTCCAGATCTAAATGAAAAACTGTTTTTT
CDR3 protein: CASSFPDLNEKLFF

V gene: TRBV6-2/TRBV6-3
J gene: TRBJ1-1
D gene: NA
clone size: few
CDR3 DNA: TGTGCCAGCACCGCCCAGGAGTACACTGAAGCTTTCTTT
CDR3 protein: CASTAQEYTEAFF

V gene: TRBV7-2
J gene: TRBJ2-5
D gene: NA
clone size: many
CDR3 DNA: TGTGCCAGCAGCTTAGGAGTAAACTCCTGGGGAGAGACCCAGTACTTC
CDR3 protein: CASSLGVNSWGETQYF

V gene: TRBV6-5
J gene: TRBJ1-2
D gene: TRBD1
clone size: NA
CDR3 DNA: TGTGCCAGCAGCCGCCAAAGGGACAGGGGGTTGGATAACTATGGCTACACCTTC
CDR3 protein: CASSRQRDRGLDNYGYTF

V gene: TRBV15
J gene: TRBJ2-5
D gene: NA
clone size: NA
CDR3 DNA: TGTGCCACCAGCGGTCAGGAGTTCCAAGAGACCCAGTACTTC
CDR3 protein: CATSGQEFQETQYF

V gene: TRBV2
J gene: TRBJ1-2
D gene: NA
clone size: NA
CDR3 DNA: TGTGCCAGCTGGCAGGGGATGACCTATGGCTACACCTTC
CDR3 protein: CASWQGMTYGYTF

V gene: TRBV7-2
J gene: TRBJ2-7
D gene: TRBD1
clone size: many
CDR3 DNA: TGTGCCAGCAGCCCGGACAGGCGCGACTCCTACGAGCAGTACTTC
CDR3 protein: CASSPDRRDSYEQYF

V gene: TRBV18
J gene: TRBJ1-5
D gene: NA
clone size: NA
CDR3 DNA: TGTGCCAGCTCACCGAATCCCCCCAATCAGCCCCAGCATTTT
CDR3 protein: CASSPNPPNQPQHF

V gene: TRBV6-2/TRBV6-3
J gene: TRBJ1-2
D gene: NA
clone size: NA
CDR3 DNA: TGTGCCAGCATCGGAACGACGGACGGATTCTATGGCTACACCTTC
CDR3 protein: CASIGTTDGFYGYTF

V gene: TRBV10-3
J gene: TRBJ1-2
D gene: TRBD1
clone size: NA
CDR3 DNA: TGTGCCATCAGTGAGTCGGGGGACAGGAACTATGGCTACACCTTC
CDR3 protein: CAISESGDRNYGYTF

V gene: TRBV12-3/TRBV12-4
J gene: TRBJ1-5
D gene: NA
clone size: many
CDR3 DNA: TGTGCCAGCAGCTCGGGGCTTCAGCCCCAGCATTTT
CDR3 protein: CASSSGLQPQHF

V gene: TRBV29-1
J gene: TRBJ1-2
D gene: TRBD1
clone size: NA
CDR3 DNA: TGCAGCGTTCCCACCTACAGCCGGACAGGAGGGGCGTTGAACTATGGCTACACCTTC
CDR3 protein: CSVPTYSRTGGALNYGYTF

V gene: TRBV6-6
J gene: TRBJ1-3
D gene: NA
clone size: NA
CDR3 DNA: TGTGCCAGCAGTTCCTGGAGAGGGCAGGTTAATGGAAACACCATATATTTT
CDR3 protein: CASSSWRGQVNGNTIYF

V gene: TRBV28
J gene: TRBJ2-3
D gene: TRBD1
clone size: few
CDR3 DNA: TGTGCCAGCAGTTTACCGGACAGGACAAGCACAGATACGCAGTATTTT
CDR3 protein: CASSLPDRTSTDTQYF

V gene: TRBV7-2
J gene: TRBJ2-1
D gene: NA
clone size: NA
CDR3 DNA: TGTGCCAGCAGAATGGGGGCCTACAATGAGCAGTTCTTC
CDR3 protein: CASRMGAYNEQFF

V gene: TRBV29-1
J gene: TRBJ2-2
D gene: NA
clone size: NA
CDR3 DNA: TGCAGCGTTGGTCCGGGGAACACCGGGGAGCTGTTTTTT
CDR3 protein: CSVGPGNTGELFF

V gene: TRBV24-1
J gene: TRBJ2-3
D gene: TRBD2
clone size: many
CDR3 DNA: TGTGCCACCAGTGATCAACACCGACTAGCGGGGGGGCAAGTAACAGATACGCAGTATTTT
CDR3 protein: CATSDQHRLAGGQVTDTQYF

V gene: TRBV27
J gene: TRBJ1-2
D gene: TRBD1
clone size: NA
CDR3 DNA: TGTGCCAGCAGAGCCGGGGGACGGGACAGGGTTAACTATGGCTACACCTTC
CDR3 protein: CASRAGGRDRVNYGYTF

V gene: TRBV7-3
J gene: TRBJ2-1
D gene: TRBD2
clone size: NA
CDR3 DNA: TGTGCCAGCAGCGCCGAGGGAGCGGGGGGCCATGAGCAGTTCTTC
CDR3 protein: CASSAEGAGGHEQFF

V gene: TRBV6-2/TRBV6-3
J gene: TRBJ2-5
D gene: TRBD2
clone size: NA
CDR3 DNA: TGTGCCAGCAGCAAACCAGCGGGGAAAGAGACCCAGTACTTC
CDR3 protein: CASSKPAGKETQYF

V gene: TRBV6-6
J gene: TRBJ2-1
D gene: TRBD1
clone size: NA
CDR3 DNA: TGTGCCAGCAGTAACCCTACAGGGGTAGAGACACCCAACTATAGGGAGCAGTTCTTC
CDR3 protein: CASSNPTGVETPNYREQFF

V gene: TRBV6-2/TRBV6-3
J gene: TRBJ1-4
D gene: NA
clone size: few
CDR3 DNA: TGTGCCAGCAGTTCTCGATTTTGGACAGTACAAGAGGGAAAACTGTTTTTT
CDR3 protein: CASSSRFWTVQEGKLFF

V gene: TRBV23-1
J gene: TRBJ1-1
D gene: NA
clone size: few
CDR3 DNA: TGCGCCAGCAGTCAATCGGATCCCCCCATGAACACTGAAGCTTTCTTT
CDR3 protein: CASSQSDPPMNTEAFF

V gene: TRBV6-2/TRBV6-3
J gene: TRBJ2-2
D gene: TRBD1
clone size: NA
CDR3 DNA: TGTGCCAGCAGCCCCAGACAGGGGGCACGCGGGGAGCTGTTTTTT
CDR3 protein: CASSPRQGARGELFF

V gene: TRBV10-3
J gene: TRBJ1-2
D gene: TRBD1
clone size: NA
CDR3 DNA: TGTGCCATCAGGGAGGGGGCGCGGTATGGCTACACCTTC
CDR3 protein: CAIREGARYGYTF

V gene: TRBV20-1
J gene: TRBJ2-7
D gene: NA
clone size: NA
CDR3 DNA: TGCAGTGCCCACGCGGGCTACGAGCAGTACTTC
CDR3 protein: CSAHAGYEQYF

V gene: TRBV29-1
J gene: TRBJ1-2
D gene: NA
clone size: NA
CDR3 DNA: TGCAGCGTTGAAGAGCGGGGGGGGGCGCGTTATGGCTACACCTTC
CDR3 protein: CSVEERGGARYGYTF

V gene: TRBV6-6
J gene: TRBJ2-2
D gene: NA
clone size: NA
CDR3 DNA: TGTGCCAGCAGGCCCAGGCGAGGGGACACCGGGGAGCTGTTTTTT
CDR3 protein: CASRPRRGDTGELFF

V gene: TRBV7-2
J gene: TRBJ2-5
D gene: TRBD1
clone size: many
CDR3 DNA: TGTGCCAGCAGCTTGGAGACAGGGACCATTCAAGAGACCCAGTACTTC
CDR3 protein: CASSLETGTIQETQYF

V gene: TRBV19
J gene: TRBJ1-2
D gene: TRBD1
clone size: NA
CDR3 DNA: TGTGTCAGTAGCATCCTGGGGACAGGGACGTCCTACAGCTATGGCTACACCTTC
CDR3 protein: CVSSILGTGTSYSYGYTF

V gene: TRBV7-8
J gene: TRBJ1-4
D gene: NA
clone size: NA
CDR3 DNA: TGTGCCAGCAGCTCCTTAGGTGGGGGTAATGAAAAACTGTTTTTT
CDR3 protein: CASSSLGGGNEKLFF

V gene: TRBV2
J gene: TRBJ2-7
D gene: NA
clone size: NA
CDR3 DNA: TGTGTTTTTCGTTTGGAGGGTGCTGGTCAGTACTTC
CDR3 protein: CVFRLEGAGQYF

V gene: TRBV7-2
J gene: TRBJ1-5
D gene: NA
clone size: NA
CDR3 DNA: TGTGCCAGCAGCCACGACTGGAATAGCAATCAGCCCCAGCATTTT
CDR3 protein: CASSHDWNSNQPQHF

V gene: TRBV7-2
J gene: TRBJ2-1
D gene: NA
clone size: few
CDR3 DNA: TGTGCCAGCAAAGTCTACAATGAGCAGTTCTTC
CDR3 protein: CASKVYNEQFF

V gene: TRBV13
J gene: TRBJ2-3
D gene: TRBD2
clone size: few
CDR3 DNA: TGTGCCAGCAGCGTTAGCGGGGGGCAACTCGCAGATACGCAGTATTTT
CDR3 protein: CASSVSGGQLADTQYF

V gene: TRBV7-6
J gene: TRBJ1-5
D gene: NA
clone size: NA
CDR3 DNA: TGTGCCAGCAGCTTAGAACTGGGTCGGGGGCAGCCCCAGCATTTT
CDR3 protein: CASSLELGRGQPQHF

V gene: TRBV5-6
J gene: TRBJ1-6
D gene: NA
clone size: NA
CDR3 DNA: TGTGCCAGCAGCTTTGAGGCAGAATTTTCACCCCTCCACTTT
CDR3 protein: CASSFEAEFSPLHF

V gene: TRBV5-4
J gene: TRBJ2-3
D gene: NA
clone size: few
CDR3 DNA: TGTGCCAGCAGCTTAAACGGGGGGCCAGATACGCAGTATTTT
CDR3 protein: CASSLNGGPDTQYF

V gene: TRBV7-6
J gene: TRBJ2-1
D gene: TRBD2
clone size: many
CDR3 DNA: TGTGCCAGCAGCTTAAAACCTAGCGGGGGCTATTCTGGGAATGAGCAGTTCTTC
CDR3 protein: CASSLKPSGGYSGNEQFF

V gene: TRBV6-6
J gene: TRBJ2-3
D gene: TRBD1
clone size: few
CDR3 DNA: TGTGCCAGCAGTTACGCCTGGGACAGTAGACAAGATACGCAGTATTTT
CDR3 protein: CASSYAWDSRQDTQYF

V gene: TRBV28
J gene: TRBJ1-1
D gene: TRBD1
clone size: NA
CDR3 DNA: TGTGCCAGCAGTTTGCGCCAGGGGGCTGGAACTGAAGCTTTCTTT
CDR3 protein: CASSLRQGAGTEAFF

V gene: TRBV15
J gene: TRBJ1-4
D gene: NA
clone size: NA
CDR3 DNA: TGTGCCACCAGCAGAGAGGGTCCCGCCCGAGGGCCCATTAATGAAAAACTGTTTTTT
CDR3 protein: CATSREGPARGPINEKLFF

V gene: TRBV28
J gene: TRBJ2-1
D gene: NA
clone size: few
CDR3 DNA: TGTGCCAGCAGATCCACAAGTACCTACAATGAGCAGTTCTTC
CDR3 protein: CASRSTSTYNEQFF

V gene: TRBV4-1
J gene: TRBJ2-1
D gene: NA
clone size: NA
CDR3 DNA: TGCGCCAGCAGCCAAGGGACCGAATACAATGAGCAGTTCTTC
CDR3 protein: CASSQGTEYNEQFF

V gene: TRBV12-3/TRBV12-4
J gene: TRBJ1-5
D gene: NA
clone size: NA
CDR3 DNA: TGTGCCAGCAGCTCCCGTTCGAGTCAGCCCCAGCATTTT
CDR3 protein: CASSSRSSQPQHF

V gene: TRBV4-2
J gene: TRBJ1-2
D gene: TRBD1
clone size: many
CDR3 DNA: TGTGCCAGCAGCCTAGGGACAGGGGACCTGCGGGGCTACACCTTC
CDR3 protein: CASSLGTGDLRGYTF

V gene: TRBV12-3/TRBV12-4
J gene: TRBJ1-2
D gene: NA
clone size: few
CDR3 DNA: TGTGCCAGCACCCGAACAGTACGTGTAGATGGCTACACCTTC
CDR3 protein: CASTRTVRVDGYTF

V gene: TRBV4-1
J gene: TRBJ2-2
D gene: NA
clone size: NA
CDR3 DNA: TGCGCCAGCAGCCAAAAGGATTACGCGAACACCGGGGAGCTGTTTTTT
CDR3 protein: CASSQKDYANTGELFF

V gene: TRBV11-2
J gene: TRBJ2-1
D gene: NA
clone size: few
CDR3 DNA: TGTGCCAGCAGCCCTTGGGACGTAAACAATGAGCAGTTCTTC
CDR3 protein: CASSPWDVNNEQFF

V gene: TRBV2
J gene: TRBJ2-7
D gene: TRBD1
clone size: NA
CDR3 DNA: TGTGCCAGCAGTGGAAGACAGGGATACTTC
CDR3 protein: CASSGRQGYF

V gene: TRBV7-6
J gene: TRBJ2-1
D gene: TRBD2
clone size: NA
CDR3 DNA: TGTGCCAGCAGCCCTAGCGGGGGGTCCGCCTACAATGAGCAGTTCTTC
CDR3 protein: CASSPSGGSAYNEQFF

V gene: TRBV24-1
J gene: TRBJ2-5
D gene: NA
clone size: NA
CDR3 DNA: TGTGCCACCAGTGATTTTAGGGACTCCCAAGAGACCCAGTACTTC
CDR3 protein: CATSDFRDSQETQYF